This TCR beta chain was recorded in a study of regulatory T cells in long-lasting Graves disease. Study information: New Graves' disease cases had less than 3 months of antithyroid drugs.

Whole-study findings and limits: The study found persistent patients shared more public clonotypes (2,741) than new patients (nearly 1,000).

Relying on iRepertoire HTBI primers and Arm-PCR of CDR3 regions, the team built TCR beta libraries. TCRdb re-analysed the multiplex PCR reads in MiXCR, keeping a single row per CDR3 protein. In the table there are just over 600,000 distinct CDR3 sequences, around 15% of which are singletons. The CDR3 is made up of 16 amino acids. The V gene end was trimmed by 4 bases and the J gene end by 3 bases; junction bases not matched to a gene: 11. CDR1 is SGHTA, CDR2 FQGTGA, per germline. This clonotype was counted at least ten times. Its antigen is not identified. As to time point: newly diagnosed GD, antithyroid drugs for less than 3 months. The TCR library was made from RNA extracted from PBMCs. The sample was also reused in another study, on T cells in Graves' hyperthyroidism and ophthalmopathy. This second study notes: The TCR CDR3 first-round RT-PCR relied on the HTBI primer set.

The receptor was isolated from a woman aged 25 to 39 with Graves disease. This rearrangement joins TRBV7-3 to TRBJ2-7, with 8 bases lining up with TRBD1. The specimen was peripheral blood mononuclear cells (PBMCs), collected at new diagnosis, from a patient treated with antithyroid drugs. The CDR3 DNA is TGTGCCAGCAGCTCCCCACGGACAGGGACAGACTACGAGCAGTACTTC. Amino acid sequence: CASSSPRTGTDYEQYF.